This is a list of T cell receptor beta chains from one sample in a study of technical replicates of blood from a few donors. TCRdb keeps only in-frame clones here, not all; method: immunoSEQ multiplex PCR. The sample lists about 81,000 clones, more than 80% occurring once. The sample comprised PBMCs. The source is a human donor in good health. Some clones in this sample may be carry-over from other donors' samples. Each CDR3 is given with its conserved first and last residue. A D gene is named only where the DNA matches it firmly. The listing skips clone size in some rows; elsewhere it reads once, few, many or a size class.

D	size	V	J	CDR3	DNA
.	.	TRBV7-6	TRBJ1-5	CASSLQGNQPQHF	TGTGCCAGCAGCTTGCAGGGCAATCAGCCCCAGCATTTT
.	.	TRBV6-6	TRBJ1-1	CASSPRGEGTEAFF	TGTGCCAGCAGTCCACGTGGGGAGGGCACTGAAGCTTTCTTT
.	few	TRBV19	TRBJ2-7	CASGSRNSLGEQYF	TGTGCCAGTGGGAGTCGGAACAGCCTCGGCGAGCAGTACTTC
TRBD1	.	TRBV4-3	TRBJ1-2	CASSQRGNGQGARGYTF	TGCGCCAGCAGCCAACGCGGAAACGGACAGGGGGCGCGAGGCTACACCTTC
TRBD1	.	TRBV11-2	TRBJ2-7	CASGKWGQGATYEQYF	TGTGCCAGCGGTAAATGGGGACAGGGGGCGACCTACGAGCAGTACTTC
TRBD1	.	TRBV7-8	TRBJ2-7	CASSSTGTGWYEQYF	TGTGCCAGCAGCTCCACCGGGACAGGGTGGTACGAGCAGTACTTC
.	.	TRBV6-6	TRBJ2-4	CASILRAASKNIQYF	TGTGCCAGCATCCTTAGAGCGGCGAGCAAAAACATTCAGTACTTC
TRBD1	.	TRBV6-1	TRBJ1-3	CASSDRTGGGNTIYF	TGTGCCAGCAGTGATCGGACAGGGGGAGGAAACACCATATATTTT
.	.	TRBV5-8	TRBJ2-2	CASSLGGGTGELFF	TGTGCCAGCAGCTTAGGGGGTGGCACCGGGGAGCTGTTTTTT
.	.	TRBV2	TRBJ1-2	CASSEGTSGGYTF	TGTGCCAGCAGTGAAGGTACTTCGGGTGGCTACACCTTC
.	.	TRBV27	TRBJ2-6	CASKFAGSGANVLTF	TGTGCCAGCAAATTTGCCGGGTCTGGGGCCAACGTCCTGACTTTC
.	few	TRBV9	TRBJ1-1	CASSPLGRADTEAFF	TGTGCCAGCAGCCCCCTGGGGAGGGCCGACACTGAAGCTTTCTTT
TRBD1	.	TRBV5-1	TRBJ1-4	CASSPDRGNEKLFF	TGCGCCAGCAGTCCGGACAGGGGGAATGAAAAACTGTTTTTT
.	.	TRBV27	TRBJ2-5	CASGGHQETQYF	TGTGCCAGTGGGGGCCACCAAGAGACCCAGTACTTC
TRBD1	.	TRBV7-8	TRBJ2-1	CASSLAGTAYNEQFF	TGTGCCAGCAGCTTAGCTGGGACAGCGTACAATGAGCAGTTCTTC
TRBD2	.	TRBV7-6	TRBJ2-2	CASSSGTRSVGELFF	TGTGCCAGCAGCTCCGGGACTAGGTCGGTCGGGGAGCTGTTTTTT
TRBD1	.	TRBV7-2	TRBJ1-2	CASSRTGGGGYGYTF	TGTGCCAGCAGCCGGACAGGGGGCGGTGGCTATGGCTACACCTTC
.	once	TRBV7-7	TRBJ1-2	CASSQIRRRPTYGYTF	TGTGCCAGCAGCCAAATCAGGCGCAGGCCCACCTATGGCTACACCTTC
TRBD1	once	TRBV19	TRBJ1-5	CASSLTGDSNQPQHF	TGTGCCAGTAGTCTGACAGGGGATAGCAATCAGCCCCAGCATTTT
.	few	TRBV4-1	TRBJ2-5	CASSLYPGGGGEETQYF	TGCGCCAGCAGCCTGTACCCCGGCGGAGGGGGGGAAGAGACCCAGTACTTC
TRBD1	.	TRBV7-2	TRBJ1-5	CASSLAGTGGVGQPQHF	TGTGCCAGCAGTTTAGCGGGGACAGGGGGCGTTGGGCAGCCCCAGCATTTT
.	.	TRBV5-1	TRBJ1-2	CASSFRAGGYTF	TGCGCCAGCAGCTTCAGGGCTGGGGGCTACACCTTC
TRBD1	.	TRBV25-1	TRBJ2-7	CASSDWGQGYYEQYF	TGTGCCAGCAGTGATTGGGGACAGGGATACTACGAGCAGTACTTC
TRBD1	.	TRBV15	TRBJ2-7	CATSRGGQGPYEQYF	TGTGCCACCAGCAGAGGAGGACAGGGACCCTACGAGCAGTACTTC
TRBD2	.	TRBV5-4	TRBJ2-2	CASSPLGRGSANTGELFF	TGTGCCAGCAGCCCTTTGGGGAGGGGAAGTGCGAACACCGGGGAGCTGTTTTTT
.	.	TRBV27	TRBJ2-3	CASSHPGGDTQYF	TGTGCCAGCAGTCACCCAGGAGGGGATACGCAGTATTTT
.	.	TRBV19	TRBJ2-3	CASRARGSDTQYF	TGTGCCAGTAGAGCTCGGGGGTCAGATACGCAGTATTTT
.	.	TRBV10-3	TRBJ1-2	CAISESTGPIYGYTF	TGTGCCATCAGTGAGTCGACGGGTCCTATCTATGGCTACACCTTC
TRBD2	.	TRBV2	TRBJ2-5	CASSEVASGDWELQETQYF	TGTGCCAGCAGTGAGGTGGCTAGCGGGGACTGGGAACTCCAAGAGACCCAGTACTTC
TRBD1	.	TRBV18	TRBJ2-2	CASSPPTGPLGELFF	TGTGCCAGCTCACCACCGACAGGGCCGCTCGGGGAGCTGTTTTTT
.	.	TRBV7-9	TRBJ2-1	CASTAAAGQSNEQFF	TGTGCCAGCACCGCCGCCGCGGGACAGTCCAATGAGCAGTTCTTC
TRBD2	.	TRBV30	TRBJ2-7	CACLSGWTYEQYF	TGTGCCTGCCTTAGCGGGTGGACCTACGAGCAGTACTTC
TRBD1	.	TRBV14	TRBJ1-1	CASSLSGGTGRKEAFF	TGTGCCAGCAGCCTATCAGGGGGAACAGGCCGCAAGGAAGCTTTCTTT
TRBD1	.	TRBV19	TRBJ1-5	CAKKQGHQPQHF	TGTGCCAAAAAACAGGGGCATCAGCCCCAGCATTTT
TRBD2	few	TRBV5-1	TRBJ2-1	CASSGRTGGTYNEQFF	TGCGCCAGCAGCGGGAGGACGGGGGGGACCTACAATGAGCAGTTCTTC
TRBD1	.	TRBV6-5	TRBJ2-7	CASSSTGFYEQYF	TGTGCCAGCAGTTCGACAGGGTTCTACGAGCAGTACTTC
.	.	TRBV2	TRBJ1-1	CASSLREGYTEAFF	TGTGCCAGCAGCCTCAGGGAGGGGTACACTGAAGCTTTCTTT
TRBD1	once	TRBV5-1	TRBJ2-1	CASSDRDRGLHEQFF	TGCGCCAGCAGCGACCGGGACAGGGGCTTACATGAGCAGTTCTTC
TRBD1	.	TRBV7-6	TRBJ1-3	CASSSPLGQGAVNTIYF	TGTGCCAGCAGCTCCCCGTTAGGACAGGGGGCTGTGAACACCATATATTTT
.	.	TRBV19	TRBJ1-4	CASSSVTTNEKLFF	TGTGCCAGTAGCAGCGTAACAACTAATGAAAAACTGTTTTTT
.	.	TRBV7-2	TRBJ2-4	CASSPGRGGASKNIQYF	TGTGCCAGCAGCCCCGGTCGAGGCGGGGCAAGTAAAAACATTCAGTACTTC
.	.	TRBV19	TRBJ2-6	CASSPMGLGSGANVLTF	TGTGCCAGTAGTCCGATGGGGCTGGGCTCTGGGGCCAACGTCCTGACTTTC
TRBD1	once	TRBV19	TRBJ1-6	CARETGQGVGSPLHF	TGTGCCAGGGAAACCGGACAGGGGGTAGGCTCACCCCTCCACTTT
TRBD2	once	TRBV5-1	TRBJ2-5	CASSSGLGQETQYF	TGCGCCAGCAGCTCCGGACTAGGCCAAGAGACCCAGTACTTC
TRBD1	.	TRBV5-6	TRBJ2-7	CASSWGQGNYEQYF	TGTGCCAGCAGCTGGGGACAGGGGAACTACGAGCAGTACTTC
.	once	TRBV19	TRBJ2-7	CATRQGSDEQYF	TGTGCCACACGGCAGGGGTCGGACGAGCAGTACTTC
.	.	TRBV21-1	TRBJ2-5	CASSTRLAEPQETQYF	TGTGCCAGCAGCACTCGACTAGCGGAGCCTCAAGAGACCCAGTACTTC
TRBD2	.	TRBV9	TRBJ2-2	CASSAQRGGSTGELFF	TGTGCCAGCAGCGCCCAGCGGGGGGGCAGCACCGGGGAGCTGTTTTTT